This T cell receptor beta chain was sequenced for a study of Ad26.COV2.S vaccination and SARS-CoV-2 variants. Indicated treatment: about 20 received Ad26.COV2.S at low or high dose, single or two shots; 5 received placebo; per-sample allocation not given. Sampling took place 63 days after the first vaccine or placebo injection. Clones were read by immunoSEQ multiplex PCR, and TCRdb kept only the in-frame ones, dropping some. The table includes 300,000 to 400,000 clones, around 90% detected once. Germline V gene data show CDR1 as GTSNPN and CDR2 as SVGIG (reference sequence). This CDR3 is 14 amino acids long. The V and J ends lost 3 bases and 7 bases respectively, with 18 bases between them.

The TCR was taken from a person aged 18-65 years who received the Ad26.COV2.S COVID-19 vaccine or a placebo. The J gene is TRBJ1-1, the V gene TRBV30; D remains unclear. The specimen comprised peripheral blood, sampled in a trial of Ad26.COV2.S vaccine versus placebo. The CDR3 loop reads CAWRSRGSTFEAFF. CDR3 in DNA: TGTGCCTGGAGATCTCGTGGGAGCACCTTTGAAGCTTTCTTT.